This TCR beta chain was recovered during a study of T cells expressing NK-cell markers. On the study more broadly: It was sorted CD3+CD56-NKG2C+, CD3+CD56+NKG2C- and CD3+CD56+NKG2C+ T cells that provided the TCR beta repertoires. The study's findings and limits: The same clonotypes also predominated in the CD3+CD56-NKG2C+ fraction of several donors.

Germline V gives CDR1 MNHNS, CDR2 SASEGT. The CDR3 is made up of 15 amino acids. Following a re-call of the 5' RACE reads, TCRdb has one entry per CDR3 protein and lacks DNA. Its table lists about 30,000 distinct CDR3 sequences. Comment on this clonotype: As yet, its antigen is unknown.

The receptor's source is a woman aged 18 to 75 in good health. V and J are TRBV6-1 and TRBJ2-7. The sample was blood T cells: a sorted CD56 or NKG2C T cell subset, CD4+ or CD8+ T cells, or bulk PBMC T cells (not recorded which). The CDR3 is CASSSPRFGYYEQYF.